This TCR beta chain was recovered during a study of blood T cell repertoires in COVID-19. In the original analysis: Nucleated cell number was recorded as an estimate derived from reference gene primer amplification. Assay: immunoSEQ multiplex PCR; the TCRdb copy retains only in-frame clones and omits some. V and J calls and clone size are as listed in that table; D and trimming were resolved from the DNA. The sample gives about 86,000 clones, approximately 88% of which show up once; approximately 34% is in the top ten. The TCR originated in an elderly woman with active or convalescent COVID-19. The sample taken for sequencing was peripheral blood.

The CDR3 region has the DNA TGTGCCAGCCGAAGGGAGGGGAACACTGAAGCTTTCTTT. Translated: CASRREGNTEAFF. The V gene is TRBV2, the J gene TRBJ1-1; D not resolved. Trimming shortened V by 8 bases and J by 1 base, and 11 bases separated the two germline ends. The CDR3 is 13 amino acids. From germline, CDR1 is SNHLY and CDR2 FYNNEI.